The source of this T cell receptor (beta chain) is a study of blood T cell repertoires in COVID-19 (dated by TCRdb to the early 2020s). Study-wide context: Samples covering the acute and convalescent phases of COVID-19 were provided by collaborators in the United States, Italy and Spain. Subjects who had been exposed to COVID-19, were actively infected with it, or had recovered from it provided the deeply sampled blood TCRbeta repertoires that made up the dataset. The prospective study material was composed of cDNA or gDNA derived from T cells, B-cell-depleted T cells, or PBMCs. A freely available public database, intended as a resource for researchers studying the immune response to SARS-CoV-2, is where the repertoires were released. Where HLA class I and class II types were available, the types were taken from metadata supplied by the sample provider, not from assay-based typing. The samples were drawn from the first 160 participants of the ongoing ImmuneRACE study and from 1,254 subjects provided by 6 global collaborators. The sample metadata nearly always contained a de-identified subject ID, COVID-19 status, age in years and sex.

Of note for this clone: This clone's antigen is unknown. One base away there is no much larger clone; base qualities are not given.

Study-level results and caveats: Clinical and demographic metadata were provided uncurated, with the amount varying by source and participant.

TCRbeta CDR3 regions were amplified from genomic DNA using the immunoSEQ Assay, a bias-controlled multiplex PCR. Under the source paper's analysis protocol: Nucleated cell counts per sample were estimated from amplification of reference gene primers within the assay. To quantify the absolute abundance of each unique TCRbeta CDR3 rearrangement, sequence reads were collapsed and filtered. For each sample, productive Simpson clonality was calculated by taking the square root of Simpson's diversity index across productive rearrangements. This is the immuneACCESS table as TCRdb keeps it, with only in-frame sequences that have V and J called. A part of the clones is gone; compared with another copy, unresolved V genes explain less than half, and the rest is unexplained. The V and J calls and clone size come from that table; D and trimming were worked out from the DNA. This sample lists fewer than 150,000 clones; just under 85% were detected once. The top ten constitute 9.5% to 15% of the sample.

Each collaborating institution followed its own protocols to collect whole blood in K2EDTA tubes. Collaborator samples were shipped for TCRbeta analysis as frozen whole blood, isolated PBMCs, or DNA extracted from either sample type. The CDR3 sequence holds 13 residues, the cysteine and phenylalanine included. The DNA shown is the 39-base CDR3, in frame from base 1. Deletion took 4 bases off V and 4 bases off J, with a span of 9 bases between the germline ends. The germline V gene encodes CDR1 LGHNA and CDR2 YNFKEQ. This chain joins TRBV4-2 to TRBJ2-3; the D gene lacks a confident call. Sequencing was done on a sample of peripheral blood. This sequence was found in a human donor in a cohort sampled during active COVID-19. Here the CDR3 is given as CASSRRSADTQYF. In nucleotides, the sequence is TGTGCCAGCAGCCGACGGAGTGCAGATACGCAGTATTTT.